A selection of T cell receptor beta chains follows, all from one sample in a study of T cell responses to AZD1222 COVID-19 vaccine. Sequencing used immunoSEQ multiplex PCR; TCRdb keeps in-frame clones, though not all of them. In the table there are about 220,000 clones, about 93% of which are singletons. Material: peripheral blood, obtained on day 0 of MenACWY control vaccination. Source of these receptors: an adult in good health. CDR3s include the opening cysteine and the closing phenylalanine or tryptophan. Fields, in order: J gene, V gene, D gene, clone size, CDR3 DNA, CDR3 protein. D genes are given only for firm matches. Not every row has a clone size; where given, it reads once, few, many or a size class.

>TRBJ1-1|TRBV12-3/TRBV12-4|-|once
TGTGCCAGCAGGGCAGCGAACACTGAAGCTTTCTTT
CASRAANTEAFF
>TRBJ2-4|TRBV6-2/TRBV6-3|TRBD2|-
TGTGCCAGCAGTTACTTTGGGACGGGGGGGGACATTCAGTACTTC
CASSYFGTGGDIQYF
>TRBJ2-7|TRBV30|TRBD1|-
TGTGCCTGGCGGGACAGGGGCTTCGGGGAGCAGTACTTC
CAWRDRGFGEQYF
>TRBJ1-1|TRBV4-1|TRBD1|-
TGCGCCAGCAGCCCACAACAGGGGGCGGACACTGAAGCTTTCTTT
CASSPQQGADTEAFF
>TRBJ1-1|TRBV29-1|-|-
TGCAGACACGAGGCGACAGCCCTCAACACTGAAGCTTTCTTT
CRHEATALNTEAFF
>TRBJ2-7|TRBV19|-|-
TGTGCCAGTAGTACCCTCCCAAGCGCCTACGAGCAGTACTTC
CASSTLPSAYEQYF
>TRBJ1-5|TRBV7-9|TRBD1|-
TGTGCCAGCAGCCCAGGGGGCCGGGGGGGTAACAATCAGCCCCAGCATTTT
CASSPGGRGGNNQPQHF
>TRBJ2-7|TRBV7-8|-|-
TGTGCCAGCAGCTTAGCGTCGGGTCCGGGCGAGCAGTACTTC
CASSLASGPGEQYF
>TRBJ1-6|TRBV28|-|-
TGTGCCAGCAGTTTCGGACGCTTAAATTCACCCCTCCACTTT
CASSFGRLNSPLHF
>TRBJ2-3|TRBV10-3|-|-
TGTGCCATCAGGGAGGATGGGGTAGATACGCAGTATTTT
CAIREDGVDTQYF
>TRBJ1-2|TRBV6-5|-|-
TGTGCCAGCAGTTATGGGGAGGGGCAAGTCTATGGCTACACCTTC
CASSYGEGQVYGYTF
>TRBJ2-2|TRBV7-9|TRBD1|-
TGTGCCAGCAGCTTGGGGGACGGGACAGGGTACACCGGGGAGCTGTTTTTT
CASSLGDGTGYTGELFF
>TRBJ2-1|TRBV30|-|once
TGTGCCTGCTCGTACAGGGCTTCCTACAATGAGCAGTTCTTC
CACSYRASYNEQFF
>TRBJ2-6|TRBV15|-|-
TGTGCCACCAGCAGAGATTTTCCGGGGGCCAACGTCCTGACTTTC
CATSRDFPGANVLTF
>TRBJ1-1|TRBV19|-|-
TGTGCCAGTAGTATCGCAGACACTGAAGCTTTCTTT
CASSIADTEAFF
>TRBJ2-1|TRBV30|-|few
TGTGCCTGGAGTGGCAGGGCTGAGCAGTTCTTC
CAWSGRAEQFF
>TRBJ1-4|TRBV28|-|-
TGTGCCAGCAGGCTTCAGGGGCTTGATGAAAAACTGTTTTTT
CASRLQGLDEKLFF
>TRBJ1-5|TRBV6-4|TRBD1|-
TGTGCCAGCAGTTTAGACAGGGACTTAGATCAGCCCCAGCATTTT
CASSLDRDLDQPQHF
>TRBJ2-2|TRBV7-9|-|-
TGTGCCAGCAGCCCCCAGTTCGCGCGGACCAACACCGGGGAGCTGTTTTTT
CASSPQFARTNTGELFF
>TRBJ1-4|TRBV18|TRBD1|-
TGTGCCAGCTCACGCGGGACAGGGGGTGAAAAACTGTTTTTT
CASSRGTGGEKLFF
>TRBJ2-7|TRBV7-2|TRBD2|-
TGTGCCAGCAGCTTAGCAGTTAGCGGGGTCCACGAGCAGTACTTC
CASSLAVSGVHEQYF
>TRBJ1-1|TRBV2|-|-
TGTGCCAGGAGGAGACAGATGAACACTGAAGCTTTCTTT
CARRRQMNTEAFF
>TRBJ1-1|TRBV7-9|-|-
TGTGCCAGCAGCTTAGAGGGGCACACTGAAGCTTTCTTT
CASSLEGHTEAFF
>TRBJ1-1|TRBV3-1/TRBV3-2|TRBD1|-
TGTGCCAGCAGCCAACGGACAGGGACGAACACTGAAGCTTTCTTT
CASSQRTGTNTEAFF
>TRBJ1-1|TRBV5-4|-|-
TGTGCCAGCAATAACGGATACACTGAAGCTTTCTTT
CASNNGYTEAFF
>TRBJ1-3|TRBV30|-|-
TGTGCCTGGAGTCGGAGCTCTGGAAACACCATATATTTT
CAWSRSSGNTIYF
>TRBJ2-7|TRBV18|-|-
TGTGCCAGCTCACCACTTACGAGCGCTGCCTACGAGCAGTACTTC
CASSPLTSAAYEQYF
>TRBJ1-2|TRBV3-1/TRBV3-2|-|-
TGTGCCAGCAGCCCTGGCCCCTATGGCTACACCTTC
CASSPGPYGYTF
>TRBJ1-1|TRBV10-2|-|-
TGCGCCAGCAGAGGGACGCCGAACACTGAAGCTTTCTTT
CASRGTPNTEAFF
>TRBJ1-1|TRBV2|TRBD1|once
TGTGCCAGCAGCCGGGACAGCGCTGGCACTGAAGCTTTCTTT
CASSRDSAGTEAFF
>TRBJ2-1|TRBV11-2|TRBD2|-
TGTGCCAGCAGCCTCGTCGTCCTAGCGGGCTACAATGAGCAGTTCTTC
CASSLVVLAGYNEQFF
>TRBJ1-2|TRBV18|TRBD1|-
TGTGCCAGCTCACCACCGGGACAGGGGGCGTACTATGGCTACACCTTC
CASSPPGQGAYYGYTF
>TRBJ2-5|TRBV29-1|-|-
TGCAGCGTACTGGGGGATTGGCAAGAGACCCAGTACTTC
CSVLGDWQETQYF
>TRBJ1-5|TRBV28|-|-
TGTGCCAGCAGTGCCCAGCATAGCAATCAGCCCCAGCATTTT
CASSAQHSNQPQHF
>TRBJ2-1|TRBV4-1|-|few
TGCGCCAGCACCCTTCCCCGGGAGCAGTTCTTC
CASTLPREQFF
>TRBJ1-6|TRBV12-3/TRBV12-4|-|-
TGTGCCAGCACCCTTGGGCCTAATTCACCCCTCCACTTT
CASTLGPNSPLHF
>TRBJ1-4|TRBV7-9|-|-
TGTGCCAGCAGCTTAGGCCTAAACCAGGGTACTAATGAAAAACTGTTTTTT
CASSLGLNQGTNEKLFF
>TRBJ2-7|TRBV2|-|-
TGTGCCAGCAGGCCCACGACCTACGAGCAGTACTTC
CASRPTTYEQYF
>TRBJ1-1|TRBV6-5|-|-
TGTGCCAGCAGTTACCTCGCGGGGATGAACACTGAAGCTTTCTTT
CASSYLAGMNTEAFF
>TRBJ1-5|TRBV5-6|-|-
TGTGCCAGCAGCTTGTGGGGCAATCAGCCCCAGCATTTT
CASSLWGNQPQHF
>TRBJ1-4|TRBV3-1/TRBV3-2|TRBD1|-
TGTGCCAGCAGCCAAGTGACAGGGGGGAATGAAAAACTGTTTTTT
CASSQVTGGNEKLFF